This T cell receptor (beta chain) originates from a study of blood T cell repertoires in COVID-19. About the research overall: From T cells, B-cell-depleted T cells, or PBMCs came the material, which was cDNA or gDNA.

TCRdb's table, derived via immunoSEQ multiplex PCR, lists solely in-frame clones and lacks some. Among more than 200,000 clones listed, 65% to 85% were seen once. From germline, CDR1 is MDHEN and CDR2 SYDVKM. This CDR3 region has 11 residues. The V end was cut by 6 bases, the J end by 3 bases, with 5 bases between. Sequencing was carried out using peripheral blood. This chain joins TRBV28 and TRBJ1-2; D uncertain. The sequence came from a woman between 35 and 50 years old with active or convalescent COVID-19. The CDR3: CASRRDYGYTF. The CDR3 DNA follows: TGTGCCAGCAGACGGGACTATGGCTACACCTTC.